The next 19 T cell receptor beta chains were all read from a single sample in a study of blood T cell repertoires in COVID-19. Data came from immunoSEQ multiplex PCR; TCRdb stores just in-frame clones and leaves some out. Of about 170,000 clones in the sample, around 80% are singletons; the top ten hold about 4%. The sequenced sample consisted of PBMCs or T cells enriched from blood (not recorded which). These receptors all come from a woman aged 50 to 65 in a cohort exposed to, infected with or recovered from COVID-19 (not recorded which).

The J gene is TRBJ1-1, the V gene TRBV19, with 8 bases that match TRBD1. With 8 bases clipped from V and 2 bases from J, the junction kept 7 bases outside the gene matches. This CDR3 has 14 residues. Germline assignment: CDR1 LNHDA and CDR2 SQIVND (reference sequence). DNA for the CDR3: TGTGCCAGTGGGACAGGCAGGGGCAACACTGAAGCTTTCTTT. Protein: CASGTGRGNTEAFF.

This clone was picked up many times. This chain uses TRBV7-6 with TRBJ1-1, with 10 bases fitting TRBD1. This CDR3 has 14 residues. Unmatched junction bases numbered 5, after V lost 5 bases and J lost 5 bases. Germline V gene lookup returns CDR1 SGHVS and CDR2 FNYEAQ. The CDR3 loop reads CASSRGQGITEAFF. The CDR3 DNA sequence: TGTGCCAGCAGCCGGGGACAGGGGATAACTGAAGCTTTCTTT.

The J gene is TRBJ2-3, the V gene TRBV19; TRBD2 is a possible D gene (5 bases). Trimming shortened V by 4 bases and J by 0 bases, and 11 bases separated the two germline ends. Germline values: CDR1 LNHDA, CDR2 SQIVND (reference sequence). This CDR3 is 15 amino acids long. The CDR3 here is CASSNLPGSTDTQYF. As DNA, the CDR3 is TGTGCCAGTAGTAACTTGCCGGGGAGCACAGATACGCAGTATTTT.

The chain employs TRBV12-3 or TRBV12-4 and TRBJ2-7; no definite D call. The CDR3 has 12 amino acids. Trimming cost V 1 base and J 7 bases, with 8 bases left between them. The CDR3 sequence is CASSLERVEQYF. CDR3 bases: TGTGCCAGCAGTTTAGAACGGGTAGAGCAGTACTTC.

This rearrangement joins TRBV5-1 to TRBJ1-1, with no clear D. The V gene's germline CDR1 is SGHRS and CDR2 YFSETQ. The germline V and J ends were trimmed by 0 bases and 0 bases, with 12 bases remaining between them. The CDR3 consists of 16 residues. The CDR3 coding sequence is TGCGCCAGCAGCTTGGGAGGCGGGCGGGTGAACACTGAAGCTTTCTTT. This codes for CASSLGGGRVNTEAFF. The whole variable domain, remainder taken from reference TRBV5-1 and TRBJ1-1, is KAGVTQTPRYLIKTRGQQVTLSCSPISGHRSVSWYQQTPGQGLQFLFEYFSETQRNKGNFPGRFSGRQFSNSRSEMNVSTLELGDSALYLCASSLGGGRVNTEAFFGQGTRLTVV.

The chain employs TRBV19 and TRBJ1-1; 7 nucleotides line up with TRBD1. CDR1 and CDR2 from the germline V gene are LNHDA and SQIVND (reference sequence). V trimming: 5 bases; J trimming: 1 base; junction bases outside the gene matches: 10. This CDR3 spans 16 amino acids. CDR3 sequence (DNA): TGTGCCAGTAGTGCCGGAACAGGGGCACCGAACACTGAAGCTTTCTTT. Its translation: CASSAGTGAPNTEAFF.

The CDR3 loop is CASSFGAGELFF. For the CDR3, the DNA is TGTGCCAGCAGCTTCGGGGCCGGGGAGCTGTTTTTT. The rearrangement links TRBV7-9 to TRBJ2-2, with D tentatively TRBD2 (5 bases). V gave up 3 bases and J gave up 6 bases, with 5 bases separating them. The CDR3 spans 12 residues. Germline loops: CDR1 SEHNR, CDR2 FQNEAQ (reference sequence).

The chain combines TRBV19 with TRBJ1-4; D is ambiguous. Per germline, CDR1 LNHDA and CDR2 SQIVND (reference sequence). V lost 3 bases and J lost 8, with 13 bases in between. The CDR3 contains 14 residues. CDR3 sequence reads: CASSMVFPREKLFF. CDR3 nucleotides: TGTGCCAGTAGTATGGTATTCCCGAGGGAAAAACTGTTTTTT.

This chain links TRBV5-8 with TRBJ2-3; D possibly corresponds to TRBD1 (6 bases). Trimming pared 0 bases from V and 2 bases from J, leaving 10 bases between. The CDR3 extends over 15 amino acids. Germline CDR1 is SGHTS and CDR2 is YDEGEE. The CDR3 loop is CASSLGGGFTDTQYF. The CDR3 DNA is TGTGCCAGCAGCTTGGGAGGGGGATTCACAGATACGCAGTATTTT. Based on the CDR3 plus reference TRBV5-8 and TRBJ2-3, the full variable domain is EAGVTQSPTHLIKTRGQQATLRCSPISGHTSVYWYQQALGLGLQFLLWYDEGEERNRGNFPPRFSGRQFPNYSSELNVNALELEDSALYLCASSLGGGFTDTQYFGPGTRLTVL.

The V call is TRBV29-1, the J call TRBJ2-7, with 9 bases that match TRBD1. V lost 7 bases and J lost 3; bases outside the gene matches: 4. The CDR3 is made up of 12 amino acids. The germline V gene has CDR1 SQVTM and CDR2 ANQGSEA. CDR3 DNA sequence: TGCAGCGCCGAGGGACAGGGCTACGAGCAGTACTTC. It yields the protein CSAEGQGYEQYF.

The V and J genes are TRBV25-1 and TRBJ1-2; D call uncertain. Deletions cut 2 bases from V and 5 bases from J, with 6 bases between. There are 12 residues in the CDR3. The germline gives CDR1 MGHDK, CDR2 SYGVNS. The CDR3: CASSETGYGYTF. DNA of the CDR3: TGTGCCAGCAGTGAAACGGGTTATGGCTACACCTTC.

This sequence joins TRBV15 and TRBJ1-5; D may be TRBD1 (6 bases). The CDR3 totals 15 residues. Germline V gene sequence: CDR1 LNHNV, CDR2 YYDKDF (reference sequence). Trimming removed 3 bases from V and 3 bases from J, with 12 bases in between. The CDR3 loop is CATSRGTGINQPQHF. The CDR3 bases are TGTGCCACCAGCAGGGGAACAGGGATCAATCAGCCCCAGCATTTT.

The V and J genes are TRBV11-1 and TRBJ2-1, with D tentatively TRBD1 (6 bases). The CDR3 sequence is 14 residues long. V dropped 4 bases and J dropped 4 bases, with 11 bases sitting between them. Germline V gives CDR1 SGHAT, CDR2 FQDESV (reference sequence). The CDR3 sequence: CASSYRVVYNEQFF. The CDR3 DNA reads as TGTGCCAGCAGCTACAGGGTGGTGTACAATGAGCAGTTCTTC.

This chain connects TRBV19 to TRBJ1-4; D is unclear. CDR3 length: 16 amino acids. V lost 7 bases to trimming and J lost 0 bases, with 15 bases between them. Germline V CDR1 and CDR2: LNHDA, SQIVND (reference sequence). The CDR3 region is CASTRRAAATNEKLFF. DNA for the CDR3: TGTGCCAGTACCCGGCGGGCGGCCGCAACTAATGAAAAACTGTTTTTT.

The chain employs TRBV7-9 and TRBJ2-1; D remains ambiguous. The CDR3 consists of 15 residues. Germline V gives CDR1 SEHNR, CDR2 FQNEAQ (reference sequence). Trimming removed 5 bases from V and 2 bases from J, with 13 bases in between. The CDR3 region has the DNA TGTGCCAGCAGCCATACCGGGTTTACCTACAATGAGCAGTTCTTC. It encodes CASSHTGFTYNEQFF.

The chain combines TRBV30 with TRBJ1-2; D unclear. Germline CDR1 is GTSNPN and CDR2 is SVGIG (reference sequence). With 3 bases removed from V and 4 bases from J, the gap between germline ends came to 9 bases. The CDR3 totals 12 residues. The CDR3 loop reads CAWSQVLYGYTF. The DNA of the CDR3 is TGTGCCTGGAGCCAGGTCCTCTATGGCTACACCTTC. Full variable domain (missing parts from reference TRBV30 and TRBJ1-2): SQTIHQWPATLVQPVGSPLSLECTVEGTSNPNLYWYRQAAGRGLQLLFYSVGIGQISSEVPQNLSASRPQDRQFILSSKKLLLSDSGFYLCAWSQVLYGYTFGSGTRLTVV.

The chain combines TRBV9 with TRBJ2-2, with 7 positions matching TRBD2. CDR1 and CDR2 (germline): SGDLS, YYNGEE. V dropped 4 bases and J dropped 7; count of bases not matched to a gene: 10. The CDR3 consists of 15 residues. CDR3 residues: CASSLAGTISGELFF. CDR3 coding DNA: TGTGCCAGCAGCCTCGCCGGGACTATTAGCGGGGAGCTGTTTTTT.

CDR3: CASHSGMKQFF. Written as DNA, the CDR3 is TGCGCCAGCCATTCAGGCATGAAGCAGTTCTTC. V usage is TRBV5-1 and J usage is TRBJ2-1; D is ambiguous. CDR1 is SGHRS, CDR2 YFSETQ, per germline. The ends were cut back, 7 bases at V and 11 bases at J, with 13 bases in the middle. CDR3 length equals 11 residues.

The DNA of the CDR3 is TGTGCCAGCAGCTACACAGGGTCCACTGAAGCTTTCTTT. It translates to CASSYTGSTEAFF. The V and J genes are TRBV11-3 and TRBJ1-1; D might be TRBD1 (6 bases). Germline V CDR1 and CDR2: SGHNT, YENEEA. The V gene lost 4 bases and the J gene lost 4 bases, with 10 bases spanning the gap. This CDR3 contains 13 residues.